This T cell receptor beta chain emerged from a study of T cells in Graves' hyperthyroidism and ophthalmopathy (dated by TCRdb to about 2019). About the full investigation: Peripheral blood samples were taken at initial diagnosis, before any treatment was given. After sampling, hyperthyroidism patients received methimazole starting at 30 mg daily, and ophthalmopathy patients received high-dose intravenous methylprednisolone. The approximately 98 discovery patients were randomly divided into training and test sets at a 7:3 ratio. A discovery cohort of about a hundred patients, 43 with Graves' ophthalmopathy and 57 with stable Graves' hyperthyroidism, was used to find distinguishing TCR V-J signatures. Thyroid tissue and blood T-cell repertoires from roughly six Graves' hyperthyroidism patients were also compared in the study. An independent validation cohort of under 20 hyperthyroidism patients and 17 patients who later progressed to ophthalmopathy tested prospective prediction of ophthalmopathy. The paper reports TCR Vbeta CDR3 sequencing of about 140 peripheral blood samples: under 45 ophthalmopathy, roughly 80 hyperthyroidism and around 17 progressor patients.

The TCR beta CDR3 regions were amplified from the RNA transcripts. A first-round RT-PCR of the TCR CDR3 used the HTBI primer set with the Qiagen OneStep RT-PCR kit. A second multiplex PCR round built the libraries, followed by size selection and purification. The libraries were sequenced on an Illumina HiSeq2000 using paired-end 100 bp reads. Per the original workflow: SOAPnuke was used to process the raw data, throwing out any read that contained adapters or uncalled bases, had a mean Phred below 15, or lacked an exact constant-primer or identifier match. High-quality paired reads were merged with COPE v1.2.5, and unique nucleotide sequences were defined as clonotypes. MiTCR v1.1 was used to align the clonotypes against IMGT TRBV, TRBD and TRBJ reference segments. The analysis was restricted to V-J combinations with a frequency above 0.0001, which together covered 99.2% of the repertoires. A TCS score was defined as the ratio between F50 (clonal expansion) and ExV (chaos), using BLOSUM62-based TCRdist between CDR3 peptides within each V-J. Welch's t-statistics and random forest reduced around 550 V-J features to 13, which were used in a naive Bayes classifier (R e1071). The public reads were run again by TCRdb, first through fastp at Q25 and then through MiXCR, and only productive beta chains were kept. A single entry per CDR3 protein holds the most common genes and DNA from its merged rows. TCRdb, not the original authors, processed these V and J calls. Recorded for this sample are around 580,000 distinct CDR3 sequences; about a sixth of them occurred a single time. The ten largest account for about 17% of the sample.

A note on this clonotype: No cognate antigen has been identified for it. No base-level quality is on record; no much larger clone is a single base apart.

Summary of the overall study and its limitations: No statistical method was used to fix the sample size in advance, and group allocation was not hidden from the investigators. Most expanded thyroid clonotypes (frequency above 0.001) were also detected in blood, suggesting blood repertoires may reflect thyroid immune responses. Ophthalmopathy was separated from stable hyperthyroidism by a 13 V-J signature model, with 85% to 90% sensitivity and approximately 84% specificity obtained in cross-validation and 80%/75% obtained in testing. During validation, the model predicted progression to ophthalmopathy a median of roughly 7.1 months ahead of onset, with 60% to 71% sensitivity and around 73% specificity.

A patient counted as having stable Graves' hyperthyroidism if no progression to ophthalmopathy occurred over 18 months of follow-up. Hyperthyroidism patients were newly diagnosed, with disease duration under 2 months, and aged 18 to 65 years. Any patient with an uncontrolled infection, another autoimmune disease, pregnancy or lactation was excluded. Clinical symptoms, serum thyroxine and TRAb, thyroid ultrasound, and orbital computed tomography formed the basis for the diagnoses. Ficoll-Paque density gradient centrifugation was used to isolate PBMCs from under 11 ml of fresh peripheral blood. Total RNA was extracted with Trizol reagent, and quality was checked on an Agilent 2100 Bioanalyzer. The CDR1 and CDR2 encoded by the germline V gene (reference sequence) are MNHNY and SVGAGI. V is clipped by 0 bases and J by 1 base, and the sequence between their germline boundaries is 12 bases long. The CDR3 holds 17 amino acids from the cysteine to the phenylalanine. Just the 51-base CDR3 DNA is kept, in frame starting at base 1.

Sequenced: blood. The clonotype originates from a woman in her late teens or twenties with Graves' hyperthyroidism. This sequence uses TRBV6-6 and TRBJ2-2; the D segment cannot be called with confidence. The CDR3 protein is CASSYSKVVLNTGELFF. The DNA sequence is TGTGCCAGCAGTTACTCGAAAGTAGTTTTGAACACCGGGGAGCTGTTTTTT.